A single sample gave rise to the 32 T cell receptor beta chains below, sequenced in a study of PD-1 blockade in classical Hodgkin lymphoma. Sequenced by immunoSEQ multiplex PCR; TCRdb stores in-frame clones only, minus some. The data show over 20,000 clones, 65% to 90% seen once. Exposure to brentuximab vedotin varied, and each patient had relapsed following autologous stem cell transplantation. This specimen consisted of peripheral blood mononuclear cells (PBMCs), obtained at baseline. The receptors originated from a human donor with classical Hodgkin lymphoma.

CDR3 in DNA: TGTGCCAGCTCGGGGCAGGGTGAACGTTCACCCCTCCACTTT. Protein sequence: CASSGQGERSPLHF. This chain links TRBV18 with TRBJ1-6; D might be TRBD1 (5 bases). V was pared by 6 bases and J by 9 bases, with 15 bases between. This CDR3 is built from 14 residues. The V gene's germline CDR1 is KGHSH and CDR2 LQKENI.

This clone was recorded a few times. This chain joins TRBV7-8 and TRBJ2-3; TRBD2 matches at 12 bases. Per the germline V gene, CDR1 is SGHVS and CDR2 is FQNEAQ. The trim removed 1 base at V and 0 bases at J, leaving 5 bases unmatched. The CDR3 runs to 18 residues. The CDR3 is CASSLGLAGATSTDTQYF. The CDR3 DNA is TGTGCCAGCAGCTTAGGACTAGCGGGGGCCACGAGCACAGATACGCAGTATTTT.

The V and J genes are TRBV5-1 and TRBJ2-1; D possibly corresponds to TRBD2 (6 bases). CDR1 and CDR2 from the germline V gene are SGHRS and YFSETQ. The CDR3 is 15 amino acids. With 0 bases removed from V and 10 bases from J, the gap between germline ends came to 17 bases. CDR3 protein: CASSLDPGTGLEQFF. CDR3 nucleotides: TGCGCCAGCAGCTTGGACCCCGGGACTGGGCTCGAGCAGTTCTTC.

This clone showed up just once. The V gene is TRBV19, the J gene TRBJ2-7, with TRBD2 identical over 9 bases. Germline loops: CDR1 LNHDA, CDR2 SQIVND (reference sequence). The CDR3 length is 14 residues. Trimming took 5 bases from V and 6 from J; bases not matched to a gene: 8. CDR3 nucleotide sequence: TGTGCCAGTAGTCCTTCTAGCGGGGTGGGCGAGCAGTACTTC. This translates into CASSPSSGVGEQYF.

The J gene is TRBJ1-2, the V gene TRBV6-1; D gene ambiguous. V was cut by 1 base and J by 5 bases, with 11 bases left in between. CDR3 length: 14 residues. Per germline, CDR1 MNHNS and CDR2 SASEGT. CDR3 protein: CASSEGSQTYGYTF. The CDR3 bases are TGTGCCAGCAGTGAAGGCAGTCAGACTTATGGCTACACCTTC.

This clone was detected once. The CDR3 region is CASSTGGLNEKLFF. The CDR3 region has the DNA TGCGCCAGCAGTACAGGGGGTCTTAATGAAAAACTGTTTTTT. The chain has TRBV5-1 and TRBJ1-4, with 8 bases fitting TRBD1. CDR3 size: 14 residues. V lost 5 bases to trimming and J lost 4 bases; unmatched junction nucleotides: 4. Germline V gene data show CDR1 as SGHRS and CDR2 as YFSETQ.

The V and J genes are TRBV6-5 and TRBJ1-2; TRBD1 is a possible D gene (5 bases). The CDR3 contains 13 residues. Trimming shortened V by 6 bases and J by 7 bases, and 15 bases separated the two germline ends. Looked up from germline, CDR1 is MNHEY and CDR2 is SVGAGI. The CDR3 reads CASSNSGRSGYTF. The CDR3 region has the DNA TGTGCCAGCAGCAACTCAGGGAGGAGTGGCTACACCTTC.

The chain uses TRBV5-1 and TRBJ2-3, with D tentatively TRBD1 or TRBD2 (6 bases each). The CDR3 consists of 13 residues. V was pared by 5 bases and J by 5 bases, with 12 bases between. Germline lookup yields CDR1 SGHRS and CDR2 YFSETQ. The CDR3 region is CASSEGGQDTQYF. The CDR3 region has the DNA TGCGCCAGCAGTGAGGGGGGACAAGATACGCAGTATTTT.

The V call is TRBV5-1, the J call TRBJ1-4, with 7 positions matching TRBD1. V dropped 0 bases and J dropped 8; count of bases not matched to a gene: 4. Germline V gene lookup returns CDR1 SGHRS and CDR2 YFSETQ. There are 14 residues in the CDR3. As DNA, the CDR3 is TGCGCCAGCAGCTTGGGAGACAGGGCGGAAAAACTGTTTTTT. Translated: CASSLGDRAEKLFF.

This clone has a single count. The chain is built from TRBV15 and TRBJ1-4, with TRBD1 matching 7 bases. J lost 7 bases, V lost 3 bases, and 8 bases had no gene match. Germline V CDR1 and CDR2: LNHNV, YYDKDF (reference sequence). CDR3 size: 15 residues. CDR3 loop: CATSRGRGTGEKLFF. In nucleotides, the CDR3 is TGTGCCACCAGCAGGGGCAGGGGGACGGGTGAAAAACTGTTTTTT.

The chain couples TRBV5-1 to TRBJ2-3, with D tentatively TRBD2 (7 bases). Trimming shortened V by 0 bases and J by 6 bases, and 11 bases separated the two germline ends. The germline V gene has CDR1 SGHRS and CDR2 YFSETQ. CDR3 length: 14 residues. Here the CDR3 DNA reads TGCGCCAGCAGCTTGGCGGGGGGCGGGGATACGCAGTATTTT. This translates into CASSLAGGGDTQYF.

V gene TRBV5-1 combines with J gene TRBJ2-1; a weak D match, TRBD1 (6 bases). Trimming removed 1 base from V and 9 bases from J, with 11 bases in between. The CDR3 extends over 13 amino acids. CDR1 and CDR2 from the germline V gene are SGHRS and YFSETQ. The CDR3 reads CASSLQGLGEQFF. In nucleotides, the CDR3 is TGCGCCAGCAGCTTGCAGGGGCTGGGTGAGCAGTTCTTC.

The chain carries TRBV7-9 and TRBJ2-6; TRBD1 aligns across 7 bases. Germline CDR1 is SEHNR and CDR2 is FQNEAQ (reference sequence). V trimming: 1 base; J trimming: 0 bases; junction bases outside the gene matches: 6. CDR3 length equals 18 residues. The CDR3 DNA is TGTGCCAGCAGCTTAGTGCCAGGGGGATTCTCTGGGGCCAACGTCCTGACTTTC. Its translation is CASSLVPGGFSGANVLTF.

This sequence joins TRBV7-9 and TRBJ1-2, with D hard to call. V was trimmed by 5 bases and J by 8 bases, leaving 24 bases between them. This CDR3 region has 16 residues. The germline V gene encodes CDR1 SEHNR and CDR2 FQNEAQ (reference sequence). The CDR3 bases are TGTGCCAGCAGCCTAGGAATCGGCCTGGGCCTGAACGGCTACACCTTC. It is translated as CASSLGIGLGLNGYTF.

This chain links TRBV6-1 with TRBJ2-5; no firm D call. The CDR3 has 15 amino acids. The germline V and J ends were trimmed by 4 bases and 5 bases, with 17 bases remaining between them. Germline V gene data show CDR1 as MNHNS and CDR2 as SASEGT. This CDR3 is CASSVFRTTRETQYF. The DNA of the CDR3 is TGTGCCAGCAGTGTCTTCCGAACAACCCGGGAGACCCAGTACTTC.

The CDR3 nucleotides read TGTGCCAGCAGCCGACTAGCGGGGAAAGTCGGGGAGCTGTTTTTT. This gives the protein CASSRLAGKVGELFF. The chain has TRBV7-8 and TRBJ2-2, with TRBD2 identical over 11 bases. Germline trimming cut 5 bases from V and 7 bases from J; bases unmatched to any gene: 6. Germline lookup yields CDR1 SGHVS and CDR2 FQNEAQ. The CDR3 sequence is 15 residues long.

V is TRBV6-6 and J is TRBJ2-5, with unresolved D. The CDR3 runs to 16 residues. Trimming took off 2 bases at V and 3 bases at J, with 16 bases between the two ends. Germline CDR1 MNHNY, CDR2 SVGAGI (reference sequence). The CDR3 DNA is TGTGCCAGCAGTTACACACTATTCGCTGAAAAAGAGACCCAGTACTTC. It yields the protein CASSYTLFAEKETQYF.

This chain connects TRBV6-1 to TRBJ1-2, with D possibly being TRBD1 (5 bases). From germline, CDR1 is MNHNS and CDR2 SASEGT. V shed 6 bases and J shed 8 bases, with 19 bases lying between them. The CDR3 covers 14 residues. CDR3 sequence (DNA): TGTGCCAGCAGGACCAACCAGGGTCAACTGGGCTACACCTTC. Protein: CASRTNQGQLGYTF.

The chain combines TRBV5-1 with TRBJ2-6; the D is unclear. This CDR3 has 16 residues. The germline CDR1 and CDR2 sequences are SGHRS and YFSETQ. V gave up 0 bases and J gave up 0 bases, with 7 bases separating them. This CDR3 is CASSLGVFSGANVLTF. The CDR3 DNA is TGCGCCAGCAGCTTGGGGGTTTTCTCTGGGGCCAACGTCCTGACTTTC.

V and J are TRBV6-5 and TRBJ2-7, with D possibly being TRBD1 (6 bases). The germline gives CDR1 MNHEY, CDR2 SVGAGI. V gave up 0 bases and J gave up 2 bases, with 11 bases separating them. The CDR3 covers 15 residues. CDR3: CASSYSNRGTYEQYF. CDR3 nucleotides: TGTGCCAGCAGTTACTCTAATAGGGGGACCTACGAGCAGTACTTC.

The rearrangement uses TRBV5-1 and TRBJ2-3; D ambiguous. The length of the CDR3 is 15 residues. The ends were cut back, 4 bases at V and 4 bases at J, with 16 bases in the middle. CDR1 is SGHRS and CDR2 is YFSETQ in the germline V gene. The CDR3 loop is CASSPTPPPPDTQYF. CDR3 bases: TGCGCCAGCAGCCCAACTCCACCTCCCCCAGATACGCAGTATTTT.

This clone was recorded a few times. V is TRBV7-9 and J is TRBJ1-1; D call uncertain. Germline V gives CDR1 SEHNR, CDR2 FQNEAQ (reference sequence). The V gene lost 3 bases and the J gene lost 9 bases, with 11 bases spanning the gap. The CDR3 contains 12 residues. The CDR3 coding sequence is TGTGCCAGCAGCTTCGGAGATTTTCAAGCTTTCTTT. Residues: CASSFGDFQAFF.

The rearrangement links TRBV2 to TRBJ1-5, with a weak D call TRBD1 (6 bases). Trimming shortened V by 6 bases and J by 0 bases, and 15 bases separated the two germline ends. This CDR3 is built from 16 residues. Per germline, CDR1 SNHLY and CDR2 FYNNEI. CDR3 sequence reads: CASRATGTNSNQPQHF. CDR3 DNA sequence: TGTGCCAGCAGGGCAACAGGGACAAATAGCAATCAGCCCCAGCATTTT.

The chain joins TRBV7-8 to TRBJ2-3; 8 nucleotides line up with TRBD2. The length of the CDR3 is 16 residues. With V trimmed by 5 bases and J by 1 base, 8 bases remained unmatched. In germline, CDR1 is SGHVS, CDR2 FQNEAQ. The CDR3 DNA reads as TGTGCCAGCAGCCAGGGACTAGGGGCAGGCACAGATACGCAGTATTTT. This encodes CASSQGLGAGTDTQYF.

By share, this clone ranks as medium-sized. The chain has TRBV2 and TRBJ2-5; 12 bases are a match to TRBD2. CDR3 length: 17 amino acids. The germline V gene encodes CDR1 SNHLY and CDR2 FYNNEI. V gave up 8 bases and J gave up 5 bases; unmatched junction bases: 15. The DNA for the CDR3 is TGTGCCAGCGCCCTCCCGGGAGCTGGACTAGCGGGGGAGACCCAGTACTTC. Amino acid sequence: CASALPGAGLAGETQYF.

The chain employs TRBV27 and TRBJ2-7, with TRBD2 identical over 12 bases. The CDR3 runs to 15 residues. Looked up from germline, CDR1 is MNHEY and CDR2 is SMNVEV (reference sequence). After removal of 4 bases from V and 2 bases from J, the junction contained 3 bases not matched to a gene. CDR3 amino acids: CASSSGLAGPYEQYF. CDR3 bases: TGTGCCAGCAGTTCCGGACTAGCGGGACCCTACGAGCAGTACTTC.

The chain recombines TRBV11-2 with TRBJ2-1; TRBD2 agrees at 8 bases. V dropped 5 bases and J dropped 1; count of bases not matched to a gene: 10. The CDR3 is 17 residues long. Germline loops: CDR1 SGHAT, CDR2 FQNNGV. CDR3 amino acids: CASSNLGGGLSYNEQFF. DNA for the CDR3: TGTGCCAGCAGCAACCTCGGGGGGGGGCTATCCTACAATGAGCAGTTCTTC. The whole variable domain, filled in from reference TRBV11-2 and TRBJ2-1, reads EAGVAQSPRYKIIEKRQSVAFWCNPISGHATLYWYQQILGQGPKLLIQFQNNGVVDDSQLPKDRFSAERLKGVDSTLKIQPAKLEDSAVYLCASSNLGGGLSYNEQFFGPGTRLTVL.

The chain recombines TRBV27 with TRBJ2-7, with D possibly matching TRBD1 (5 bases). The CDR3 is 13 amino acids. Trimming stripped 4 bases from V and 2 bases from J, with 9 bases between. Germline CDR1 and CDR2: MNHEY and SMNVEV (reference sequence). CDR3 in DNA: TGTGCCAGCAGTTCGGACAAGACCTACGAGCAGTACTTC. It encodes CASSSDKTYEQYF.

This clone came up once. This chain joins TRBV5-5 and TRBJ2-3; D is unresolved. CDR1 SGHKS and CDR2 YYEKEE come from the germline V gene (reference sequence). This CDR3 is built from 14 residues. Trimming pared 4 bases from V and 3 bases from J, leaving 12 bases between. The CDR3 DNA is TGTGCCAGCAGCGCCCCCGCCCAAACAGATACGCAGTATTTT. Translating it yields CASSAPAQTDTQYF. The variable domain in full, completed from reference TRBV5-5 and TRBJ2-3, reads DAGVTQSPTHLIKTRGQQVTLRCSPISGHKSVSWYQQVLGQGPQFIFQYYEKEERGRGNFPDRFSARQFPNYSSELNVNALLLGDSALYLCASSAPAQTDTQYFGPGTRLTVL.

This sequence joins TRBV4-1 and TRBJ2-5; D ambiguous. The CDR3 spans 16 residues. Germline CDR1 reads MGHRA; CDR2 reads YSYEKL. V lost 2 bases, J lost 1 base, and 14 bases lay in between. This CDR3 reads CASSQLNMGFQETQYF. The CDR3 nucleotides are TGCGCCAGCAGCCAACTTAATATGGGGTTCCAAGAGACCCAGTACTTC.

The chain carries TRBV13 and TRBJ2-2; D call uncertain. Germline lookup yields CDR1 PRHDT and CDR2 FYEKMQ (reference sequence). There are 14 residues in the CDR3. V was cut by 2 bases and J by 2 bases, with 6 bases left in between. The CDR3 DNA follows: TGTGCCAGCAGCTTATCTTCTAACACCGGGGAGCTGTTTTTT. Translation gives CASSLSSNTGELFF.

V gene TRBV6-6 combines with J gene TRBJ2-5, with a tentative D call TRBD1 (6 bases). Trimming pared 6 bases from V and 5 bases from J, leaving 22 bases between. The CDR3 runs to 16 residues. Germline assignment: CDR1 MNHNY and CDR2 SVGAGI (reference sequence). In nucleotides, the CDR3 is TGTGCCAGCAGCCACACACCGGGACAACGAAAGGAGACCCAGTACTTC. Translation: CASSHTPGQRKETQYF.